This entry concerns a single TCR beta chain. Generated by immunoSEQ multiplex PCR, the TCRdb table keeps only in-frame clones and is missing some. Of 70,000 to 95,000 clones listed, about nine tenths are singletons. This sample was included in a study of T cell responses to AZD1222 COVID-19 vaccine. The CDR3 runs to 16 residues. Trimming shortened V by 4 bases and J by 0 bases, and 12 bases separated the two germline ends. Germline lookup yields CDR1 SEHNR and CDR2 FQNEAQ (reference sequence). Both about-4-week and about-12-week second-dose recipients were combined. The clonotype originates from an adult who received the AZD1222 COVID-19 vaccine. This sample comprised peripheral blood, obtained 28 days after the second AZD1222 dose. This rearrangement joins TRBV7-9 to TRBJ2-2; D is unresolved. DNA for the CDR3: TGTGCCAGCAGCTCTCTTAGTGGTTCGAACACCGGGGAGCTGTTTTTT. It encodes CASSSLSGSNTGELFF.